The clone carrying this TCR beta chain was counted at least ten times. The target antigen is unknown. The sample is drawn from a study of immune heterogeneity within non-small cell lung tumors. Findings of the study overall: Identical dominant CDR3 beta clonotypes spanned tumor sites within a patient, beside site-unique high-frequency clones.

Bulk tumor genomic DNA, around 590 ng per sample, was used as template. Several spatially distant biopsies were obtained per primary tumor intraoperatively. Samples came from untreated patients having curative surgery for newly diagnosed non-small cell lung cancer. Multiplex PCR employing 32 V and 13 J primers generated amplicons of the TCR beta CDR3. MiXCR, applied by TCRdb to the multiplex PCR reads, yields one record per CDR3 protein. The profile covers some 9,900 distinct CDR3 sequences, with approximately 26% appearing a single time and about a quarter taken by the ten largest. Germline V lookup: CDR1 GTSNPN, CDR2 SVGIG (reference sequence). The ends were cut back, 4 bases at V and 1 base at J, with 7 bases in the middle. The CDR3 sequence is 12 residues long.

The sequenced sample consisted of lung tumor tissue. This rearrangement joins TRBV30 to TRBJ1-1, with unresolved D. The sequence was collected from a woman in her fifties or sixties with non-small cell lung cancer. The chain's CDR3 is CAWKAGNTEAFF. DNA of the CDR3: TGTGCCTGGAAAGCGGGGAACACTGAAGCTTTCTTT.